This section outlines one T cell receptor (beta chain) sequence together with its context. This sample is drawn from a study of blood T cell repertoires in COVID-19. Study summary: Sources were T cells, B-cell-depleted T cells, or PBMCs; the material itself was cDNA or gDNA.

Original data processing: Estimates of nucleated cell counts were drawn from the amplification of reference gene primers. The assay was immunoSEQ multiplex PCR, and TCRdb's table has in-frame clones only and misses some. V and J calls and clone size follow that table, whereas D and trimming were derived from the DNA. Of approximately 150,000 clones in the sample, around 85% were seen once. The sequenced sample consisted of peripheral blood. The sequence was obtained from a human donor in a cohort sampled during active COVID-19.

CDR3 residues: CASSQVGAATNEKLFF. In nucleotides, the CDR3 is TGCGCCAGCAGCCAAGTGGGGGCGGCAACTAATGAAAAACTGTTTTTT. The V call is TRBV4-1, the J call TRBJ1-4, with D possibly matching TRBD1 (6 bases). V dropped 1 base and J dropped 0 bases, with 9 bases sitting between them. Germline V gene sequence: CDR1 MGHRA, CDR2 YSYEKL. The CDR3 spans 16 residues.